What follows are 22 T cell receptor beta chains derived from one specimen sequenced in a study of read filtering for tumor transcriptome and immune sequencing. Molecular barcoded adaptors covering alpha/delta and beta/gamma chains were used on roughly 400 ng RNA. TCRdb recomputed calls from the reads with MiXCR, one row per CDR3 protein. The table has about 41,000 distinct CDR3 sequences, about an eighth seen once. Sequenced input: a population of CD138-negative cells sorted from bone marrow. The receptors here all came from a donor older than 35 with multiple myeloma.

This sequence joins TRBV30 and TRBJ2-5; unclear D gene. This CDR3 is built from 12 residues. CDR1 is GTSNPN, CDR2 SVGIG, per germline (reference sequence). Trimming cost V 5 bases and J 4 bases, with 11 bases left between them. The CDR3 region has the DNA TGTGCCTGGTCCTCTAAATTAGAGACCCAGTACTTC. Encoded protein: CAWSSKLETQYF.

There are a few counts of this clonotype. The chain is built from TRBV6-2 or TRBV6-3 and TRBJ2-1; 9 bases align to TRBD2. Germline V CDR1 and CDR2: MNHEY, SVGEGT. Unmatched junction bases numbered 4, after V lost 5 bases and J lost 2 bases. The CDR3 is 15 residues long. CDR3 region: CASSRIAGAYNEQFF. The CDR3 DNA follows: TGTGCCAGCAGTCGAATAGCGGGAGCCTACAATGAGCAGTTCTTC.

This clonotype was seen more than once but under ten times. The chain couples TRBV6-2 or TRBV6-3 to TRBJ2-3, with D perhaps matching TRBD1 (7 bases). This CDR3 comprises 15 residues. Trimming took 2 bases from V and 4 from J, leaving 13 bases between them. Germline loops: CDR1 MNHEY, CDR2 SVGEGT. The CDR3: CASSYRGRGADTQYF. The CDR3 DNA sequence: TGTGCCAGCAGTTACAGGGGGCGCGGGGCAGATACGCAGTATTTT.

About this clonotype itself: This may come from a read error, since a much larger clone is one base off. The gene calls are TRBV20-1 and TRBJ2-5, with D possibly being TRBD2 (6 bases). The CDR3 totals 11 residues. Germline V gene sequence: CDR1 DFQATT, CDR2 SNEGSKA (reference sequence). CDR3 sequence (DNA): TGCAGTGCCGCCGGGGAGGAGACCCAGTGCTTC. It is translated as CSAAGEETQCF.

In its sample, this clonotype was seen many times. The chain employs TRBV20-1 and TRBJ2-1; TRBD2 matches at 11 bases. The germline CDR1 and CDR2 sequences are DFQATT and SNEGSKA (reference sequence). The CDR3 consists of 15 residues. After removal of 6 bases from V and 4 bases from J, the junction contained 8 bases not matched to a gene. The DNA of the CDR3 is TGCAGTGCGGAAACCGGGACTAGCGGATACAATGAGCAGTTCTTC. Amino acid sequence: CSAETGTSGYNEQFF.

The chain is built from TRBV6-2 or TRBV6-3 and TRBJ2-1, with 7 bases fitting TRBD2. The CDR3 runs to 10 residues. The germline V gene has CDR1 MNHEY and CDR2 SVGEGT. With 6 bases clipped from V and 10 bases from J, the junction kept 0 bases outside the gene matches. This CDR3 reads CASSGGEQFF. CDR3 DNA: TGTGCCAGCAGCGGGGGGGAGCAGTTCTTC.

J is TRBJ2-1 and V is TRBV2; the match to TRBD1 covers 8 bases. Germline trimming cut 6 bases from V and 7 bases from J; bases unmatched to any gene: 11. The CDR3 has 15 amino acids. Germline V gene lookup returns CDR1 SNHLY and CDR2 FYNNEI. The chain's CDR3 is CASRGADRVFNEQFF. CDR3 bases: TGTGCCAGCAGAGGAGCGGACAGGGTCTTTAATGAGCAGTTCTTC.

This clonotype has ten or more counts. J is TRBJ2-5 and V is TRBV20-1; a weak D match, TRBD2 (7 bases). This CDR3 region has 15 residues. Germline CDR1 reads DFQATT; CDR2 reads SNEGSKA (reference sequence). V was trimmed by 6 bases and J by 7 bases, leaving 24 bases between them. The DNA for the CDR3 is TGCAGTGCAAGCGAGGGGGGGCCCATCTTATCGACCCAGTACTTC. Translating gives CSASEGGPILSTQYF.

This clonotype was detected ten times or more. This rearrangement joins TRBV11-2 to TRBJ2-3; D not resolved. Trimming stripped 5 bases from V and 3 bases from J, with 12 bases between. The germline V gene encodes CDR1 SGHAT and CDR2 FQNNGV. This CDR3 is 14 amino acids long. CDR3 nucleotide sequence: TGTGCCAGCAGCCCACAGAGGCGGACAGATACGCAGTATTTT. Residues: CASSPQRRTDTQYF.

This clonotype was counted ten times or more. The rearrangement uses TRBV4-3 and TRBJ2-2; D is perhaps TRBD1 (8 bases). Per germline, CDR1 LGHNA and CDR2 YSLEER. The CDR3 has 15 residues. The V and J ends lost 4 bases and 6 bases respectively, with 15 bases between them. This chain's CDR3 is CASSLDTGGAGELFF. Written as DNA, the CDR3 is TGCGCCAGCAGCCTTGATACAGGGGGGGCCGGGGAGCTGTTTTTT.

This clonotype was detected only a few times. The chain has TRBV12-3 or TRBV12-4 and TRBJ1-2; tentative D call: TRBD1 (6 bases). CDR3 length: 15 amino acids. Trimming removed 6 bases at V and 8 bases at J, with 22 bases between. DNA for the CDR3: TGTGCCAGCAGCCCCCGTGGGGGCGCTTCCTACGGCTACACCTTC. Its translation is CASSPRGGASYGYTF.

At least ten counts were recorded for this clonotype. V gene TRBV20-1 combines with J gene TRBJ1-5; D ambiguous. V shed 3 bases and J shed 7 bases, with 16 bases lying between them. In germline, CDR1 is DFQATT, CDR2 SNEGSKA (reference sequence). The CDR3 extends over 14 amino acids. The CDR3 loop reads CSASHALTNQPQHF. The CDR3 DNA follows: TGCAGTGCTAGTCACGCCCTAACCAACCAGCCCCAGCATTTT.

This clonotype was seen only a few times. A junction boundary mismatches the germline segment, possibly from a read error. Here the CDR3 reads CASSLEGGGLYEQYF. CDR3 in DNA: TGCGCCAGCAGCTTGGAAGGGGGGGGTTTGTATGAGCAGTACTTC. This rearrangement joins TRBV9 to TRBJ2-7; tentative D call: TRBD2 (7 bases). This CDR3 is built from 15 residues. Germline loops: CDR1 SGDLS, CDR2 YYNGEE.

This clonotype was counted only a few times. The rearrangement joins TRBV6-2 or TRBV6-3 to TRBJ2-1; perhaps TRBD2 as D (5 bases). This CDR3 comprises 13 residues. Germline CDR1 reads MNHEY; CDR2 reads SVGEGT. The V end was cut by 5 bases, the J end by 5 bases, with 10 bases between. The DNA for the CDR3 is TGTGCCAGCAGTCGAACTAGTCACAATGAGCAGTTCTTC. Its translation: CASSRTSHNEQFF.

Points on this clonotype: Possible read error: a much larger clone is one base away. In DNA form, the CDR3 reads TGCAGCGCCTGGGACGTCGATCAGCCCCAGCATTTT. Encoded protein: CSAWDVDQPQHF. V usage is TRBV29-1 and J usage is TRBJ1-5, with a weak D call TRBD1 (5 bases). The ends were cut back, 7 bases at V and 5 bases at J, with 12 bases in the middle. Per the germline V gene, CDR1 is SQVTM and CDR2 is ANQGSEA. The CDR3 has 12 amino acids.

This clonotype appeared many times. This sequence joins TRBV20-1 and TRBJ2-4; 8 bases agree with TRBD2. The CDR3 extends over 15 amino acids. Germline CDR1 and CDR2: DFQATT and SNEGSKA (reference sequence). Germline trimming cut 5 bases from V and 2 bases from J; bases unmatched to any gene: 8. The CDR3 sequence is CSAPPREGTKNIQYF. For the CDR3, the DNA is TGCAGTGCTCCCCCCCGGGAGGGCACCAAAAACATTCAGTACTTC.

This clonotype has ten or more counts. The chain combines TRBV29-1 with TRBJ1-1; D call uncertain. From germline, CDR1 is SQVTM and CDR2 ANQGSEA. V was cut by 4 bases and J by 0 bases, with 15 bases left in between. The CDR3 runs to 15 residues. CDR3 protein: CSVVKQPFMNTEAFF. The CDR3 nucleotides read TGCAGCGTTGTCAAACAGCCATTCATGAACACTGAAGCTTTCTTT.

This clonotype was counted at least ten times. The chain links TRBV6-2 or TRBV6-3 to TRBJ2-1, with a tentative D call TRBD2 (6 bases). Per germline, CDR1 MNHEY and CDR2 SVGEGT. The CDR3 runs to 13 residues. Trimming took 10 bases from V and 4 from J, leaving 14 bases between them. The CDR3 region is CATKVGGYNEQFF. CDR3 DNA: TGTGCCACCAAAGTGGGAGGTTACAATGAGCAGTTCTTC.

This clonotype ranks as medium-sized (0.01 to 0.1%). This rearrangement joins TRBV7-8 to TRBJ2-1; TRBD2 matches at 10 bases. The V segment lost 4 bases and the J segment 6 bases; nucleotides outside the gene matches: 15. CDR3 size: 18 residues. CDR1 and CDR2 from the germline V gene are SGHVS and FQNEAQ. This CDR3 reads CASSSKALGAGGGNEQFF. CDR3 DNA: TGTGCCAGCAGCTCAAAGGCCCTCGGAGCGGGAGGGGGCAATGAGCAGTTCTTC. The complete variable domain, with remaining parts taken from reference TRBV7-8 and TRBJ2-1, reads GAGVSQSPRYKVAKRGQDVALRCDPISGHVSLFWYQQALGQGPEFLTYFQNEAQLDKSGLPSDRFFAERPEGSVSTLKIQRTQQEDSAVYLCASSSKALGAGGGNEQFFGPGTRLTVL.

The sample holds a few counts of this clonotype. The chain employs TRBV5-1 and TRBJ2-3; possible D gene TRBD1, 6 bases. CDR3 length: 15 residues. Trimming stripped 4 bases from V and 2 bases from J, with 14 bases between. Germline lookup yields CDR1 SGHRS and CDR2 YFSETQ. CDR3 protein: CASSREDSSTDTQYF. The CDR3 bases are TGCGCCAGCAGCCGCGAGGACAGTTCCACAGATACGCAGTATTTT. Based on the CDR3 plus reference TRBV5-1 and TRBJ2-3, the full variable domain is KAGVTQTPRYLIKTRGQQVTLSCSPISGHRSVSWYQQTPGQGLQFLFEYFSETQRNKGNFPGRFSGRQFSNSRSEMNVSTLELGDSALYLCASSREDSSTDTQYFGPGTRLTVL.

This clonotype was observed many times. The V gene is TRBV28, the J gene TRBJ2-1, with 13 bases lining up with TRBD2. The CDR3 loop spans 21 amino acids. The V gene end was trimmed by 5 bases and the J gene end by 4 bases; junction bases not matched to a gene: 20. The germline gives CDR1 MDHEN, CDR2 SYDVKM. This chain's CDR3 is CASSQQSLGLAGPWRYNEQFF. The CDR3 region has the DNA TGTGCCAGCAGTCAACAAAGCCTGGGACTAGCGGGGCCTTGGAGATACAATGAGCAGTTCTTC.

Many counts were recorded for this clonotype. The chain employs TRBV7-9 and TRBJ2-7; TRBD2 aligns across 7 bases. J lost 1 base, V lost 1 base, and 4 bases had no gene match. Germline V gene lookup returns CDR1 SEHNR and CDR2 FQNEAQ (reference sequence). The CDR3 totals 15 residues. The CDR3 protein is CASSLGSSGSYEQYF. The DNA for the CDR3 is TGTGCCAGCAGCTTAGGTTCTAGCGGATCCTACGAGCAGTACTTC.